A single sample gave rise to the 17 T cell receptor beta chains below, sequenced in a study of cytomegalovirus exposure and HLA in healthy donors. 60 Vbeta and 13 Jbeta primers were used in PCR. This table comes from immunoSEQ multiplex PCR, and its TCRdb copy is limited to in-frame clones, with some not included. The sample contains 190,000 or so clones, 75% to 90% of which appear only once. The material sequenced was PBMCs. The receptors derive from a middle-aged man in good health and CMV-seronegative.

The rearrangement uses TRBV27 and TRBJ1-1, with TRBD1 matching over 7 bases. The CDR3 consists of 14 residues. V trimming: 5 bases; J trimming: 3 bases; junction bases outside the gene matches: 6. Germline CDR1 is MNHEY and CDR2 is SMNVEV (reference sequence). The CDR3 is CASSPDRVDTEAFF. In nucleotides, the CDR3 is TGTGCCAGCAGTCCCGACAGGGTGGACACTGAAGCTTTCTTT.

A note on this clone: Other nucleotide sequences from this sample produce the same CDR3. The V gene is TRBV19, the J gene TRBJ1-2; perhaps TRBD1 as D (5 bases). The CDR3 runs 13 residues. Deletions cut 3 bases from V and 4 bases from J, with 9 bases between. Germline V gene data show CDR1 as LNHDA and CDR2 as SQIVND (reference sequence). This CDR3 reads CASSIPGIYGYTF. The CDR3 coding sequence is TGTGCCAGTAGTATTCCAGGGATCTATGGCTACACCTTC.

The chain combines TRBV5-1 with TRBJ2-5, with 12 bases lining up with TRBD2. The DNA matches TRBJ2-7 better at its end, which makes the J call doubtful. There are 15 residues in the CDR3. Germline CDR1 is SGHRS and CDR2 is YFSETQ. CDR3 protein: CASSTGTSGRYEQYF. Here the CDR3 DNA reads TGCGCCAGCAGCACCGGGACTAGCGGGCGCTACGAGCAGTACTTC.

J is TRBJ2-5 and V is TRBV7-9; perhaps TRBD2 as D (6 bases). CDR1 and CDR2 from the germline V gene are SEHNR and FQNEAQ (reference sequence). The CDR3 totals 14 residues. Trimming removed 6 bases from V and 4 bases from J, with 15 bases in between. The CDR3 nucleotides are TGTGCCAGCAGATCGGCGGGGTTGGGAGAGACCCAGTACTTC. It codes for CASRSAGLGETQYF.

The chain employs TRBV27 and TRBJ2-2; D is perhaps TRBD1 (5 bases). Germline CDR1 and CDR2: MNHEY and SMNVEV (reference sequence). There are 16 residues in the CDR3. Trimming shortened V by 2 bases and J by 4 bases, and 14 bases separated the two germline ends. The CDR3, as DNA: TGTGCCAGCAGTTTAAGGTTGCAGGGTGGCACCGGGGAGCTGTTTTTT. Translated, it gives CASSLRLQGGTGELFF.

The genes are TRBV6-5 and TRBJ1-4, with no clear D. Germline V gene lookup returns CDR1 MNHEY and CDR2 SVGAGI. There are 14 residues in the CDR3. V lost 4 bases to trimming and J lost 0 bases, with 6 bases between them. The CDR3 reads CASSSFTTNEKLFF. For the CDR3, the DNA is TGTGCCAGCAGTTCCTTTACAACTAATGAAAAACTGTTTTTT.

This chain joins TRBV2 and TRBJ1-5, with TRBD1 matching 7 bases. CDR3 size: 15 residues. Germline V lookup: CDR1 SNHLY, CDR2 FYNNEI. V dropped 5 bases and J dropped 3; count of bases not matched to a gene: 7. CDR3 DNA: TGTGCCAGCAGTAAACAGGGGCCCCTCAATCAGCCCCAGCATTTT. Translated: CASSKQGPLNQPQHF.

This clone was counted once. V is TRBV28 and J is TRBJ1-1; D is possibly TRBD1 (5 bases). The germline CDR1 and CDR2 sequences are MDHEN and SYDVKM. Trimming left V 7 bases short and J 1 base short, with 16 bases between. The CDR3 runs 15 residues. The CDR3 here is CASTPGGGGNTEAFF. The CDR3 DNA follows: TGTGCCAGCACTCCCGGCGGGGGAGGGAACACTGAAGCTTTCTTT.

The rearrangement links TRBV2 to TRBJ2-1, with a tentative D call TRBD2 (6 bases). Trimming took 6 bases from V and 2 from J, leaving 14 bases between them. The CDR3 consists of 15 residues. Germline loops: CDR1 SNHLY, CDR2 FYNNEI. The CDR3 bases are TGTGCCAGCAGGGGTAGCGGCGCGACCTACAATGAGCAGTTCTTC. Translation: CASRGSGATYNEQFF.

J is TRBJ2-3 and V is TRBV5-6; 9 positions match TRBD1. The J segment lost 4 bases and the V segment lost 4 bases, leaving 7 bases of the junction unmatched. The CDR3 is made up of 15 amino acids. Germline loops: CDR1 SGHDT, CDR2 YYEEEE. The CDR3 loop is CASSPGDREADTQYF. DNA for the CDR3: TGTGCCAGCAGCCCCGGGGACAGGGAGGCAGATACGCAGTATTTT. The variable domain in full, with the rest retrieved from reference TRBV5-6 and TRBJ2-3, is DAGVTQSPTHLIKTRGQQVTLRCSPKSGHDTVSWYQQALGQGPQFIFQYYEEEERQRGNFPDRFSGHQFPNYSSELNVNALLLGDSALYLCASSPGDREADTQYFGPGTRLTVL.

The V and J genes are TRBV4-1 and TRBJ2-5; D might be TRBD2 (6 bases). The CDR3 runs to 14 residues. V lost 4 bases and J 3 bases, leaving 12 bases between the germline ends. Germline V gene data show CDR1 as MGHRA and CDR2 as YSYEKL. The CDR3 protein is CASSRTGLEETQYF. CDR3 coding DNA: TGCGCCAGCAGCCGAACGGGACTTGAAGAGACCCAGTACTTC.

The gene calls are TRBV7-2 and TRBJ2-1; D perhaps matches TRBD2 (7 bases). The CDR3 loop spans 16 amino acids. V was cut by 2 bases and J by 0 bases, with 11 bases left in between. The germline V gene has CDR1 SGHTA and CDR2 FQGNSA. Written as DNA, the CDR3 is TGTGCCAGCAGCTTACAAAGGGGGGGCTCCTACAATGAGCAGTTCTTC. This translates into CASSLQRGGSYNEQFF.

This chain links TRBV7-2 with TRBJ1-6; D remains ambiguous. CDR3 length equals 16 residues. CDR1 and CDR2 (germline): SGHTA, FQGNSA. The V end lost 5 bases, the J end lost 4 bases, and 15 bases lay between the germline ends. CDR3 protein: CASSNPAGSYNSPLHF. The CDR3 nucleotides are TGTGCCAGCAGCAACCCCGCCGGGTCTTATAATTCACCCCTCCACTTT.

The genes are TRBV11-2 and TRBJ2-3, with 8 positions matching TRBD1. This CDR3 is built from 17 residues. CDR1 is SGHAT, CDR2 FQNNGV, per germline. The V gene end was trimmed by 3 bases and the J gene end by 6 bases; junction bases not matched to a gene: 14. The chain's CDR3 is CASSLGGWTGMADTQYF. The CDR3, as DNA: TGTGCCAGCAGCTTGGGGGGATGGACAGGGATGGCGGATACGCAGTATTTT.

J is TRBJ2-1 and V is TRBV4-3; D is possibly TRBD1 (6 bases). There are 16 residues in the CDR3. Germline CDR1 LGHNA, CDR2 YSLEER. The V end lost 0 bases, the J end lost 7 bases, and 16 bases lay between the germline ends. CDR3 sequence reads: CASSQDRAGVLNEQFF. The CDR3 DNA follows: TGCGCCAGCAGCCAAGATAGGGCAGGGGTCTTAAATGAGCAGTTCTTC.

This sequence joins TRBV6-1 and TRBJ1-2; possible D gene TRBD1, 6 bases. The CDR3 spans 13 residues. The V end lost 6 bases, the J end lost 4 bases, and 12 bases lay between the germline ends. Germline V gene sequence: CDR1 MNHNS, CDR2 SASEGT. Here the CDR3 reads CASSYTGTYGYTF. The CDR3 DNA sequence: TGTGCCAGCAGCTACACAGGGACCTATGGCTACACCTTC.

The chain joins TRBV28 to TRBJ2-7; D is unresolved. The germline CDR1 and CDR2 sequences are MDHEN and SYDVKM. Deletions cut 5 bases from V and 6 bases from J, with 14 bases between. This CDR3 has 13 amino acids. The CDR3, as DNA: TGTGCCAGCAGTCCCCGGTTTCCATCCGAGCAGTACTTC. Translated, it gives CASSPRFPSEQYF.